This paragraph reports one T cell receptor (beta chain). The target antigen is unknown. The CDR3 extends over 17 amino acids. Per germline, CDR1 SGDLS and CDR2 YYNGEE. The V end was cut by 3 bases, the J end by 1 base, with 19 bases between. The sample originates from a study of cytomegalovirus exposure and HLA in healthy donors. Amplification used 60 Vbeta primers and 13 Jbeta primers. Only in-frame clones appear in the TCRdb table, and some are missing; sequencing was by immunoSEQ multiplex PCR. The sample lists about 160,000 clones; 70% to 80% were seen once. General study findings and limits: Most likely, a cluster of highly shared sequence variants arose as a sequencing artifact. Productive status was seen about 87% or about 30% of the time for most TCR beta V segments in an earlier analysis.

J is TRBJ1-1 and V is TRBV9, with D tentatively TRBD1 (5 bases). Sequencing was done on a sample of PBMCs. This clonotype was sampled from a man in his 60s in good health and CMV-seronegative. CDR3 nucleotides: TGTGCCAGCAGCGATCCGTGGGGGGGGGTCCCGAACACTGAAGCTTTCTTT. Translation gives CASSDPWGGVPNTEAFF.